A selection of T cell receptor beta chains follows, all from one sample in a study of CD8+ T cells in alopecia areata. Repertoires were generated with immunoSEQ multiplex PCR, while TCRdb's copy carries only in-frame clones and drops some. The table has 130,000 to 150,000 clones, around 87% seen once. Sequencing used CD8+ T cells sorted from blood, obtained at week 0. Every receptor here comes from a human donor with alopecia areata. The CDR3 runs from the conserved cysteine through the conserved F or W. Each record gives: J gene, D gene, clone size, V gene, CDR3 protein, CDR3 DNA. The D gene is left open where the match is weak. Clone size, where shown, is once, few, many, or a class for clones that have expanded.

>TRBJ2-1|TRBD1|NA|TRBV6-5
CASSYSTGGQSFF
TGTGCCAGCAGTTACTCGACAGGGGGACAGTCGTTCTTC
>TRBJ2-7|NA|NA|TRBV27
CASSPRDGLYEQYF
TGTGCCAGCAGCCCTAGGGACGGACTCTACGAGCAGTACTTC
>TRBJ2-1|NA|few|TRBV7-8
CASSSEGDSNNEQFF
TGTGCCAGCAGCTCCGAAGGGGACTCAAACAATGAGCAGTTCTTC
>TRBJ2-5|TRBD2|few|TRBV7-9
CASSSLGLAGVSRQETQYF
TGTGCCAGCAGCTCATTAGGGCTAGCGGGAGTTTCGCGACAAGAGACCCAGTACTTC
>TRBJ2-7|TRBD1|NA|TRBV11-2
CASTIGTGGAYEQYF
TGTGCCAGCACCATCGGGACAGGGGGTGCCTACGAGCAGTACTTC
>TRBJ1-6|TRBD1|NA|TRBV5-1
CASSLNRGWNSPLHF
TGCGCCAGCAGCTTGAACAGGGGTTGGAATTCACCCCTCCACTTT
>TRBJ1-1|NA|NA|TRBV29-1
CSVVLLEAFF
TGCAGCGTTGTTCTCCTTGAAGCTTTCTTT
>TRBJ2-1|TRBD2|NA|TRBV4-1
CASSQEAGGLISEQFF
TGCGCCAGCAGCCAAGAGGCGGGGGGGTTAATCAGTGAGCAGTTCTTC
>TRBJ1-1|NA|NA|TRBV7-2
CASSLWPGAQQENTEAFF
TGTGCCAGCAGCTTATGGCCCGGGGCACAACAAGAGAACACTGAAGCTTTCTTT
>TRBJ2-3|NA|NA|TRBV6-1
CASSGILLGTDTQYF
TGTGCCAGCAGTGGCATTTTATTGGGCACAGATACGCAGTATTTT
>TRBJ2-7|TRBD1|few|TRBV25-1
CASSESTGYSEQYF
TGTGCCAGCAGTGAATCGACAGGGTATAGCGAGCAGTACTTC
>TRBJ1-5|NA|NA|TRBV7-8
CASSPRAGNQPQHF
TGTGCCAGCAGTCCAAGGGCAGGCAATCAGCCCCAGCATTTT
>TRBJ2-7|TRBD1|NA|TRBV27
CASSQGQAYEQYF
TGTGCCAGCAGTCAGGGACAGGCCTACGAGCAGTACTTC
>TRBJ2-2|TRBD2|NA|TRBV7-8
CASSLARYWGLAPAPNTGELFF
TGTGCCAGCAGCTTAGCTCGGTATTGGGGACTAGCCCCGGCGCCCAACACCGGGGAGCTGTTTTTT
>TRBJ2-1|TRBD1|once|TRBV14
CASSRTGQLEGVEQFF
TGTGCCAGCAGCCGGACAGGACAACTCGAAGGGGTTGAGCAGTTCTTC
>TRBJ1-1|NA|NA|TRBV27
CASSFGRANTEAFF
TGTGCCAGCAGTTTTGGCAGGGCGAACACTGAAGCTTTCTTT
>TRBJ2-1|NA|NA|TRBV5-1
CASSSQASSYNEQFF
TGCGCCAGCAGCTCTCAGGCTAGCTCCTACAATGAGCAGTTCTTC
>TRBJ2-7|TRBD1|many|TRBV7-9
CASSARQGLDEQYF
TGTGCCAGCAGCGCCCGACAGGGGCTCGACGAGCAGTACTTC
>TRBJ2-1|TRBD2|NA|TRBV29-1
CSVAGGTSNEQFF
TGCAGCGTCGCGGGAGGGACCTCCAATGAGCAGTTCTTC
>TRBJ2-7|NA|NA|TRBV7-9
CASSLGTPNPYF
TGTGCCAGCAGCTTAGGGACACCCAATCCGTACTTC
>TRBJ2-2|TRBD1|NA|TRBV29-1
CSVNKPDRANTGELFF
TGCAGCGTTAACAAACCCGACAGGGCCAACACCGGGGAGCTGTTTTTT
>TRBJ2-7|TRBD2|NA|TRBV10-3
CAILGGLADYEQYF
TGTGCCATCCTAGGCGGACTAGCGGATTACGAGCAGTACTTC
>TRBJ2-1|NA|NA|TRBV4-1
CASSQAEEHEQFF
TGCGCCAGCAGCCAGGCCGAGGAGCATGAGCAGTTCTTC
>TRBJ1-5|NA|NA|TRBV7-9
CASSNERGGIDQPQHF
TGTGCCAGCAGCAACGAAAGGGGGGGGATCGATCAGCCCCAGCATTTT
>TRBJ2-7|NA|NA|TRBV5-1
CASRDISYEQYF
TGCGCCAGCAGGGACATCTCCTACGAGCAGTACTTC
>TRBJ1-1|TRBD1|NA|TRBV9
CASSVDYRGTNTEAFF
TGTGCCAGCAGCGTAGACTACAGGGGAACGAACACTGAAGCTTTCTTT
>TRBJ1-2|TRBD1|NA|TRBV9
CASSVDGAGGADGYTF
TGTGCCAGCAGCGTAGACGGGGCAGGGGGCGCCGATGGCTACACCTTC
>TRBJ2-7|TRBD1|NA|TRBV4-1
CASSQGTGYEQYF
TGCGCCAGCAGCCAAGGGACAGGATACGAGCAGTACTTC
>TRBJ2-7|NA|NA|TRBV7-9
CASSYGAFDEQYF
TGTGCCAGCAGCTATGGGGCGTTCGACGAGCAGTACTTC
>TRBJ1-2|NA|once|TRBV7-2
CASSSPGDYGYTF
TGTGCCAGCAGCTCCCCGGGGGACTATGGCTACACCTTC
>TRBJ2-5|NA|once|TRBV5-1
CASSILGETQYF
TGCGCCAGCAGCATCCTGGGGGAGACCCAGTACTTC
>TRBJ2-7|NA|NA|TRBV7-8
CASSSGWGEQYF
TGTGCCAGCAGCAGTGGCTGGGGGGAGCAGTACTTC
>TRBJ2-7|TRBD1|NA|TRBV7-9
CASSPRDRGYEQYF
TGTGCCAGCAGCCCCCGGGACAGGGGGTACGAGCAGTACTTC
>TRBJ2-7|NA|NA|TRBV7-9
CASTGQLTYEQYF
TGTGCCAGCACCGGACAGTTGACCTACGAGCAGTACTTC
>TRBJ1-2|TRBD1|NA|TRBV29-1
CSVEWDRDIYGYTF
TGCAGCGTTGAATGGGACAGGGACATCTATGGCTACACCTTC
>TRBJ1-2|NA|NA|TRBV7-6
CASSLAGDPGGYTF
TGTGCCAGCAGCTTAGCGGGGGACCCGGGGGGCTACACCTTC
>TRBJ1-2|TRBD1|NA|TRBV10-3
CASSYQGQLAGSGYTF
TGTGCCAGCAGTTACCAGGGACAGCTCGCCGGGTCTGGCTACACCTTC
>TRBJ2-5|NA|NA|TRBV9
CASSAQQGGETQYF
TGTGCCAGCAGCGCGCAGCAGGGCGGGGAGACCCAGTACTTC
>TRBJ1-1|NA|many|TRBV2
CASSDQSSFTEAFF
TGTGCCAGCAGTGATCAGAGTTCCTTTACTGAAGCTTTCTTT
>TRBJ2-1|TRBD1|NA|TRBV18
CASSPRGQGDYNEQFF
TGTGCCAGCTCACCTCGGGGACAGGGGGATTACAATGAGCAGTTCTTC
>TRBJ2-7|NA|NA|TRBV7-9
CASSETRSSLYEQYF
TGTGCCAGCAGCGAGACGAGGTCCTCCCTCTACGAGCAGTACTTC
>TRBJ2-2|TRBD2|NA|TRBV5-1
CASSLDSSGDKNTGELFF
TGCGCCAGCAGCTTGGATAGTAGCGGGGACAAGAACACCGGGGAGCTGTTTTTT
>TRBJ2-7|TRBD1|NA|TRBV6-5
CASSYWTGVAYEQYF
TGTGCCAGCAGTTACTGGACAGGAGTGGCCTACGAGCAGTACTTC
>TRBJ1-2|TRBD1|NA|TRBV7-9
CASSPTLTGGPPGYTF
TGTGCCAGCAGCCCAACTTTGACAGGGGGCCCCCCTGGCTACACCTTC
>TRBJ1-2|NA|NA|TRBV7-9
CASSLQEETDNYGYTF
TGTGCCAGCAGCTTACAGGAGGAGACCGATAACTATGGCTACACCTTC
>TRBJ2-7|TRBD1|NA|TRBV30
CAWSNGQGPYEQYF
TGTGCCTGGAGTAATGGACAGGGTCCCTACGAGCAGTACTTC
>TRBJ2-7|NA|NA|TRBV27
CASSKGYEQYF
TGTGCCAGCAGTAAGGGCTACGAGCAGTACTTC
>TRBJ2-7|TRBD1|NA|TRBV9
CASSVASLAGGGEQYF
TGTGCCAGCAGCGTAGCCTCGCTGGCAGGGGGCGGCGAGCAGTACTTC
>TRBJ1-2|TRBD1|NA|TRBV10-3
CAISETNRDSINYGYTF
TGTGCCATCAGTGAGACAAACCGGGACAGCATTAACTATGGCTACACCTTC
>TRBJ2-3|TRBD1|NA|TRBV18
CASSLGQGATDTQYF
TGTGCCAGCTCTCTGGGACAGGGGGCAACAGATACGCAGTATTTT
>TRBJ2-1|TRBD2|NA|TRBV11-3
CASSLGSSGYNEQFF
TGTGCCAGCAGCTTAGGGTCTAGCGGATACAATGAGCAGTTCTTC
>TRBJ2-7|NA|few|TRBV29-1
CSVVKAGSYEQYF
TGCAGCGTTGTTAAGGCAGGGTCCTACGAGCAGTACTTC
>TRBJ2-4|NA|few|TRBV2
CASSDIGAGLAKNIQYF
TGTGCCAGCAGTGATATCGGTGCGGGACTAGCCAAAAACATTCAGTACTTC
>TRBJ2-2|NA|NA|TRBV27
CASSLYLETDTGELFF
TGTGCCAGCAGTTTATACCTAGAGACGGACACCGGGGAGCTGTTTTTT
>TRBJ2-7|NA|NA|TRBV30
CAFTQGHEQYF
TGTGCCTTCACACAGGGCCACGAGCAGTACTTC
>TRBJ2-1|NA|NA|TRBV2
CASSGVTGPSYNEQFF
TGTGCCAGCAGTGGAGTGACGGGGCCTTCCTACAATGAGCAGTTCTTC
>TRBJ2-7|TRBD2|NA|TRBV4-1
CASSRTSGTYEQYF
TGCGCCAGCAGTAGGACTAGCGGGACCTACGAGCAGTACTTC
>TRBJ1-1|NA|NA|TRBV9
CASSESVKSGPGSEAFF
TGTGCCAGCAGCGAGAGTGTTAAAAGCGGGCCAGGCTCTGAAGCTTTCTTT